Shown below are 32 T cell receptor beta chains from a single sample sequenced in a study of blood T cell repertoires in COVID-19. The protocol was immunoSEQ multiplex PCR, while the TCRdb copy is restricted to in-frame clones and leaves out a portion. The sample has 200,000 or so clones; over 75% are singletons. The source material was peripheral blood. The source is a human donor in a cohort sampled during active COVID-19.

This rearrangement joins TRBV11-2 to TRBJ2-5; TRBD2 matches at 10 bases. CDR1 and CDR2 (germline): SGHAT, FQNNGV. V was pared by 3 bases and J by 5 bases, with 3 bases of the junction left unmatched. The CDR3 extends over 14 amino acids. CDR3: CASSLGLATETQYF. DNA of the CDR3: TGTGCCAGCAGCTTGGGACTAGCGACGGAGACCCAGTACTTC. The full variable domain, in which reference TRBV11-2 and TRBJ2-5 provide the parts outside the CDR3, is EAGVAQSPRYKIIEKRQSVAFWCNPISGHATLYWYQQILGQGPKLLIQFQNNGVVDDSQLPKDRFSAERLKGVDSTLKIQPAKLEDSAVYLCASSLGLATETQYFGPGTRLLVL.

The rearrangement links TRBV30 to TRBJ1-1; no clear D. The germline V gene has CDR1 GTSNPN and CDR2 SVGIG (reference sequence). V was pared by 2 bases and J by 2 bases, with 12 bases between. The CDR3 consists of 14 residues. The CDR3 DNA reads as TGTGCCTGGAGTCCCCTGGCAGTTAACACTGAAGCTTTCTTT. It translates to CAWSPLAVNTEAFF.

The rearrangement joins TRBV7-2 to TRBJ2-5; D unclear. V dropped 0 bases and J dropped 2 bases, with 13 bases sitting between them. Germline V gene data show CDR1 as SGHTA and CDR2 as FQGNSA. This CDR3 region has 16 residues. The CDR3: CASSLAPQATQETQYF. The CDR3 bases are TGTGCCAGCAGCTTAGCGCCGCAGGCGACACAAGAGACCCAGTACTTC. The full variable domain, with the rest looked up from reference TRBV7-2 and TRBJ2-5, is GAGVSQSPSNKVTEKGKDVELRCDPISGHTALYWYRQSLGQGLEFLIYFQGNSAPDKSGLPSDRFSAERTGGSVSTLTIQRTQQEDSAVYLCASSLAPQATQETQYFGPGTRLLVL.

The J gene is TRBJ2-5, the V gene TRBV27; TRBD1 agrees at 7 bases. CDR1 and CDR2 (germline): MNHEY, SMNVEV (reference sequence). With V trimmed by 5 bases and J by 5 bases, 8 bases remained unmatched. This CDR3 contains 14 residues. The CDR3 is CASSLGTRGETQYF. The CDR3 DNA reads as TGTGCCAGCAGTCTCGGGACCAGGGGGGAGACCCAGTACTTC.

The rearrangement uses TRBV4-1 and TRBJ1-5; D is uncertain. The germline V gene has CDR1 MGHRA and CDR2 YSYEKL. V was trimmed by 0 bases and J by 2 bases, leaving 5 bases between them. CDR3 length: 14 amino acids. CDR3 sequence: CASSQDGRNQPQHF. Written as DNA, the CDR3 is TGCGCCAGCAGCCAAGATGGCCGCAATCAGCCCCAGCATTTT.

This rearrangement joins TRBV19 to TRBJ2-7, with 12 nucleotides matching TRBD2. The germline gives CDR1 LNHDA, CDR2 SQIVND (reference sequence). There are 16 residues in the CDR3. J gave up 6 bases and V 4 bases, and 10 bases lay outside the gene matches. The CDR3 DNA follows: TGTGCCAGTAGTACGACTAGCGGGAGAAGATTGGGCGAGCAGTACTTC. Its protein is CASSTTSGRRLGEQYF.

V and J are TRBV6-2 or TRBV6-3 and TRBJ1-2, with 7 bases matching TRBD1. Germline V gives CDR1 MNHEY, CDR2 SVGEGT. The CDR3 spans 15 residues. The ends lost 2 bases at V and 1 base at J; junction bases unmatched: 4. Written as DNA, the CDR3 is TGTGCCAGCAGTTACGGGACAGTTTTTAACTATGGCTACACCTTC. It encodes CASSYGTVFNYGYTF.

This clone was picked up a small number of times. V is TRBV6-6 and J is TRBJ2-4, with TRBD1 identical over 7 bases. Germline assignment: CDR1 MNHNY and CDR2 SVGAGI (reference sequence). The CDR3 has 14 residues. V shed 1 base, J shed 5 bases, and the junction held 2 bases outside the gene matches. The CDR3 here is CASSYYGQENIQYF. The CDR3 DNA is TGTGCCAGCAGTTACTACGGACAGGAAAACATTCAGTACTTC.

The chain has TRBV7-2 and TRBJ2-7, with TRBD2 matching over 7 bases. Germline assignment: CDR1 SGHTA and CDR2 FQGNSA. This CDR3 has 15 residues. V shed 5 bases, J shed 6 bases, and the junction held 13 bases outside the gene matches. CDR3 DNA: TGTGCCAGCAGCCCTCGGACTAGTATTCTGGTCGAGCAGTACTTC. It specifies CASSPRTSILVEQYF.

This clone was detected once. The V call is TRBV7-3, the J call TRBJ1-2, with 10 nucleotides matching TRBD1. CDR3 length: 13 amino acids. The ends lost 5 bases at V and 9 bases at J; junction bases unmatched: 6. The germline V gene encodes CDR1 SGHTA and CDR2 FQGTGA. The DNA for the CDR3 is TGTGCCAGCAGCGCTCGACAGGGGGCGAGCTACACCTTC. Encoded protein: CASSARQGASYTF.

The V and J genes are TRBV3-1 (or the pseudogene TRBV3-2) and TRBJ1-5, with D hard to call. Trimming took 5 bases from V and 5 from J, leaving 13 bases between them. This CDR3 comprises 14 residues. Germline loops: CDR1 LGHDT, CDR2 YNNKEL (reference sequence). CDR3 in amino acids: CASSFNLRDQPQHF. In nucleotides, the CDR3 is TGTGCCAGCAGCTTCAACTTACGAGATCAGCCCCAGCATTTT.

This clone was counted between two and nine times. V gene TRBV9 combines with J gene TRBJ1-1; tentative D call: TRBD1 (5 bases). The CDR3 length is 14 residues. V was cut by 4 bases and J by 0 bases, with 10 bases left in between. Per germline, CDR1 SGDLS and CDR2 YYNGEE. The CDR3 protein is CASSKTVMNTEAFF. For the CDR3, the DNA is TGTGCCAGCAGCAAGACAGTTATGAACACTGAAGCTTTCTTT.

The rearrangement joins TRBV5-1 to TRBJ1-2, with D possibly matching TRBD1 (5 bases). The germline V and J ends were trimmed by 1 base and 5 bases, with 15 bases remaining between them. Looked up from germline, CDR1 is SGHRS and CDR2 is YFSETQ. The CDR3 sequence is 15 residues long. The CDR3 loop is CASSLSSGGWYGYTF. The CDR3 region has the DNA TGCGCCAGCAGCTTGTCCAGCGGGGGTTGGTATGGCTACACCTTC.

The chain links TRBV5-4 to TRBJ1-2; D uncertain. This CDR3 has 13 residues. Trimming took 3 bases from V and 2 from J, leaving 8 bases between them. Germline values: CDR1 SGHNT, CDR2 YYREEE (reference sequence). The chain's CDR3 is CASSSDWNYGYTF. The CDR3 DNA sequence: TGTGCCAGCAGCTCGGACTGGAACTATGGCTACACCTTC. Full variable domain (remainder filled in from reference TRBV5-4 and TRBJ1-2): ETGVTQSPTHLIKTRGQQVTLRCSSQSGHNTVSWYQQALGQGPQFIFQYYREEENGRGNFPPRFSGLQFPNYSSELNVNALELDDSALYLCASSSDWNYGYTFGSGTRLTVV.

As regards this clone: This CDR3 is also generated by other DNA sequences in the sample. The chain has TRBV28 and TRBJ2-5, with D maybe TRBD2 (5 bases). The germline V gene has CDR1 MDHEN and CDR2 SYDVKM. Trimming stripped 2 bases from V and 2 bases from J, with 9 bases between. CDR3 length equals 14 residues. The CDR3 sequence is CASSLGGGQETQYF. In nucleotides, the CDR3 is TGTGCCAGCAGTTTAGGCGGCGGGCAAGAGACCCAGTACTTC.

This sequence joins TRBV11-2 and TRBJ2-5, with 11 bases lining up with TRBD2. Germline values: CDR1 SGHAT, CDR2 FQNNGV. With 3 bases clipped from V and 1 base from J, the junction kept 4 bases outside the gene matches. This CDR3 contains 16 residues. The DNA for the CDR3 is TGTGCCAGCAGCTTTACTAGCGGGAGCCTCCAAGAGACCCAGTACTTC. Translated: CASSFTSGSLQETQYF.

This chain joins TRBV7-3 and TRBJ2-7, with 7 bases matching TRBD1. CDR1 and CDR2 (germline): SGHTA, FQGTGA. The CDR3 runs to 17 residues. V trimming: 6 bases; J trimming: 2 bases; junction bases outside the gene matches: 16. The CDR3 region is CASSLNTGTEAPYEQYF. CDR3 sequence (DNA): TGTGCCAGCAGTTTGAATACCGGGACAGAAGCCCCCTACGAGCAGTACTTC.

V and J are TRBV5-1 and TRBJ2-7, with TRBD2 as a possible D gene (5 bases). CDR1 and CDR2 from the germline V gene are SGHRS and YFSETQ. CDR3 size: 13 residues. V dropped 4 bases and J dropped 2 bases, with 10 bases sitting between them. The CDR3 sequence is CASSPGSAYEQYF. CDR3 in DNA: TGCGCCAGCAGCCCGGGGTCGGCCTACGAGCAGTACTTC. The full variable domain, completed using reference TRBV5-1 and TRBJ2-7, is KAGVTQTPRYLIKTRGQQVTLSCSPISGHRSVSWYQQTPGQGLQFLFEYFSETQRNKGNFPGRFSGRQFSNSRSEMNVSTLELGDSALYLCASSPGSAYEQYFGPGTRLTVT.

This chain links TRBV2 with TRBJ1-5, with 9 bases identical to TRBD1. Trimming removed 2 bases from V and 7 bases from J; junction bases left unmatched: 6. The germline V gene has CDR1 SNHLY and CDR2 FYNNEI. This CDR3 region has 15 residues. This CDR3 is CASSERTGVRQPQHF. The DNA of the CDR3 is TGTGCCAGCAGTGAACGGACAGGGGTCCGACAGCCCCAGCATTTT. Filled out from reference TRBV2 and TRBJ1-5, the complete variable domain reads EPEVTQTPSHQVTQMGQEVILRCVPISNHLYFYWYRQILGQKVEFLVSFYNNEISEKSEIFDDQFSVERPDGSNFTLKIRSTKLEDSAMYFCASSERTGVRQPQHFGDGTRLSIL.

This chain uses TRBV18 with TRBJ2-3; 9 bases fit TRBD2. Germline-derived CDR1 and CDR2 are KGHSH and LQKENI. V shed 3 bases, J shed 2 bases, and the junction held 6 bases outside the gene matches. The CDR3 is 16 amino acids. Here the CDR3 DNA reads TGTGCCAGCTCACCGTTGGGACTAGCAACCACAGATACGCAGTATTTT. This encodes CASSPLGLATTDTQYF.

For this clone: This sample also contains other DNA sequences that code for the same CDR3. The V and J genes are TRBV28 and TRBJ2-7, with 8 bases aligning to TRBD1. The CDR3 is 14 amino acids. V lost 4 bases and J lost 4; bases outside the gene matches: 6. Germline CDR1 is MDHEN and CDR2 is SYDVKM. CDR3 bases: TGTGCCAGCAGTTCCGGGACAGGTTTTTACGAGCAGTACTTC. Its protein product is CASSSGTGFYEQYF.

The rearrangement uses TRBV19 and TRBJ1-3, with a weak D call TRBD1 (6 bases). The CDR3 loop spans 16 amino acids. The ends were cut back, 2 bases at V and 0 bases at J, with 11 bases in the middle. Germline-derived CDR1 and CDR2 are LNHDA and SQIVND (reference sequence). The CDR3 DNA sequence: TGTGCCAGTAGTATAATGGGGACAAGCTCTGGAAACACCATATATTTT. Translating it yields CASSIMGTSSGNTIYF. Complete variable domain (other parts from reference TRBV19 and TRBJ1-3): DGGITQSPKYLFRKEGQNVTLSCEQNLNHDAMYWYRQDPGQGLRLIYYSQIVNDFQKGDIAEGYSVSREKKESFPLTVTSAQKNPTAFYLCASSIMGTSSGNTIYFGEGSWLTVV.

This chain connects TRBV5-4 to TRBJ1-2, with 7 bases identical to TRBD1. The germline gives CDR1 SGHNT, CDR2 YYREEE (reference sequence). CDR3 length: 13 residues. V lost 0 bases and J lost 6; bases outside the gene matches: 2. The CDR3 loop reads CASSLGQGNGYTF. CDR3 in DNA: TGTGCCAGCAGCTTGGGACAGGGAAATGGCTACACCTTC.

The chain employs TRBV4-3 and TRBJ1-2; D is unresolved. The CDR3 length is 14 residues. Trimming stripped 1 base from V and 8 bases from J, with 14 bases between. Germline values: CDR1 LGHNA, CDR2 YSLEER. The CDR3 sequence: CASSQVLSGKGYTF. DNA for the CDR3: TGCGCCAGCAGCCAAGTCCTCTCGGGGAAGGGCTACACCTTC.

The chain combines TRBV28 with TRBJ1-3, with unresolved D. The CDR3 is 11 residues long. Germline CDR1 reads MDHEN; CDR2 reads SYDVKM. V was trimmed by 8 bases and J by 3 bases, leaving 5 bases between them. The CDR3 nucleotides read TGTGCCAGCCGGGGTGGAAACACCATATATTTT. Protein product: CASRGGNTIYF.

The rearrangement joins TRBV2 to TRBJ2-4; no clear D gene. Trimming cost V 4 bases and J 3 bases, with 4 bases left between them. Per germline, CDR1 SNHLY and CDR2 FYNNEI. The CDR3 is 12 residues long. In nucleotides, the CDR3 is TGTGCCAGCAGTGGGAGCAAAAACATTCAGTACTTC. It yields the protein CASSGSKNIQYF.

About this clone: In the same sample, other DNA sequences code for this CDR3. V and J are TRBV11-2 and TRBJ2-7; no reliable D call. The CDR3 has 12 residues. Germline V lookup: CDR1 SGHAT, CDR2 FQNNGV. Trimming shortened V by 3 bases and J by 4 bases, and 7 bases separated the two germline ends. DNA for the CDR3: TGTGCCAGCAGCTTGAGAGGATACGAGCAGTACTTC. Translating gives CASSLRGYEQYF.

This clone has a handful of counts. This chain's CDR3 is CASSFPGRGNTIYF. The CDR3 DNA follows: TGTGCCAGCAGCTTTCCTGGGCGCGGAAACACCATATATTTT. The chain couples TRBV11-2 to TRBJ1-3; D unclear. The germline CDR1 and CDR2 sequences are SGHAT and FQNNGV. The V and J ends lost 3 bases and 4 bases respectively, with 10 bases between them. CDR3 length equals 14 residues. The whole variable domain, filled in from reference TRBV11-2 and TRBJ1-3, reads EAGVAQSPRYKIIEKRQSVAFWCNPISGHATLYWYQQILGQGPKLLIQFQNNGVVDDSQLPKDRFSAERLKGVDSTLKIQPAKLEDSAVYLCASSFPGRGNTIYFGEGSWLTVV.

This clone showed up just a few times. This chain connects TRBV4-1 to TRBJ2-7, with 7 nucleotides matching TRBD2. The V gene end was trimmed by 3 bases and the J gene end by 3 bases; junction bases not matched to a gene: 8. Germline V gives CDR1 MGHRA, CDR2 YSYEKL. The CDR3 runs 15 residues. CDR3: CASSHSGTASYEQYF. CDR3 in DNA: TGCGCCAGCAGCCACAGCGGGACGGCGAGCTACGAGCAGTACTTC.

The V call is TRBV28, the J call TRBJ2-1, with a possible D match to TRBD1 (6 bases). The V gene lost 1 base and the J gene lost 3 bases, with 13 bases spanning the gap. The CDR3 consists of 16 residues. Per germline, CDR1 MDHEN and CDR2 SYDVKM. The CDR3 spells CASSLFVLGGYNEQFF. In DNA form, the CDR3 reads TGTGCCAGCAGTTTATTCGTGCTAGGGGGCTACAATGAGCAGTTCTTC.

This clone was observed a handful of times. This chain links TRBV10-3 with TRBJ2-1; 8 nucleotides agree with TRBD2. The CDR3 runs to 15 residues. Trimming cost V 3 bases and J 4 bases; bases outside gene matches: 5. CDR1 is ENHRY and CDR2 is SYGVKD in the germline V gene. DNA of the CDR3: TGTGCCATCAGTGAACCGGGACTAGTTTACAATGAGCAGTTCTTC. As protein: CAISEPGLVYNEQFF.

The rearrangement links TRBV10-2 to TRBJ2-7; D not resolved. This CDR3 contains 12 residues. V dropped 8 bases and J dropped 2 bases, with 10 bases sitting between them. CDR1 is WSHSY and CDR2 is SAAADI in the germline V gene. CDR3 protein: CASAEHPYEQYF. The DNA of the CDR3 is TGCGCCAGCGCGGAGCACCCCTACGAGCAGTACTTC.